This is a list of T cell receptor beta chains from one sample in a study of blood T cell repertoires in COVID-19. TCRdb keeps only in-frame clones here, not all; method: immunoSEQ multiplex PCR. The table records 150,000 to 200,000 clones, approximately 87% of them present only once. The material sequenced was peripheral blood. The receptors were sampled from a man aged 18 to 35 with active or convalescent COVID-19. The CDR3 runs from the conserved cysteine through the conserved F or W. A row's size may be missing; if present it is once, few, many or a size class.

>NA|TRBJ2-7|TRBV2|13
CASSRDRYYEQYF
>NA|TRBJ2-1|TRBV5-6|14
CASKKGQGDNEQFF
>NA|TRBJ2-7|TRBV11-1|13
CASSSNLAYEQYF
>once|TRBJ1-1|TRBV4-1|13
CASSQADRPEAFF
>once|TRBJ1-5|TRBV28|16
CASSLSTGSNNQPQHF
>NA|TRBJ2-3|TRBV2|14
CARKNRGSTDTQYF
>NA|TRBJ2-1|TRBV5-6|16
CASSFWEFDRDNEQFF
>NA|TRBJ2-7|TRBV5-6|14
CASSSSGSTYEQYF
>NA|TRBJ1-1|TRBV18|15
CASSRSSLMNTEAFF
>NA|TRBJ2-7|TRBV7-6|15
CASSLGQAGPYEQYF
>NA|TRBJ1-1|TRBV5-1|15
CASSLRQGLNTEAFF
>NA|TRBJ2-1|TRBV5-4|13
CASSPFSYNEQFF
>NA|TRBJ2-7|TRBV20-1|11
CSAPSSYEQYF
>NA|TRBJ2-7|TRBV7-2|15
CASSFLSSGRGEQYF
>NA|TRBJ2-2|TRBV28|15
CASSFRLQGIGELFF
>NA|TRBJ1-1|TRBV14|13
CASSPRSGAEAFF
>NA|TRBJ1-2|TRBV6-5|14
CASSYDRGSGGYTF